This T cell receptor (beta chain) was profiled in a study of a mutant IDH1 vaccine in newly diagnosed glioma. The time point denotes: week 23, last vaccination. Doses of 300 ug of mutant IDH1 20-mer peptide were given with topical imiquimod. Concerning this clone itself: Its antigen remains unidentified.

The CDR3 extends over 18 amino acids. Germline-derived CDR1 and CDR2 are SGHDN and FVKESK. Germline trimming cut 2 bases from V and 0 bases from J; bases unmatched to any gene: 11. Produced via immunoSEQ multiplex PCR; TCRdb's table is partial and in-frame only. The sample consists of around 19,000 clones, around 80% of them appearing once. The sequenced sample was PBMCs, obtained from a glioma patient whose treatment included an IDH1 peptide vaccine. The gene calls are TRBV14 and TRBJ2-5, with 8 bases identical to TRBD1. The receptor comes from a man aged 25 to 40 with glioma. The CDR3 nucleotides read TGTGCCAGCAGCCAAAATGCCAGGGGGCCCCCGTACCAAGAGACCCAGTACTTC. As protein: CASSQNARGPPYQETQYF.